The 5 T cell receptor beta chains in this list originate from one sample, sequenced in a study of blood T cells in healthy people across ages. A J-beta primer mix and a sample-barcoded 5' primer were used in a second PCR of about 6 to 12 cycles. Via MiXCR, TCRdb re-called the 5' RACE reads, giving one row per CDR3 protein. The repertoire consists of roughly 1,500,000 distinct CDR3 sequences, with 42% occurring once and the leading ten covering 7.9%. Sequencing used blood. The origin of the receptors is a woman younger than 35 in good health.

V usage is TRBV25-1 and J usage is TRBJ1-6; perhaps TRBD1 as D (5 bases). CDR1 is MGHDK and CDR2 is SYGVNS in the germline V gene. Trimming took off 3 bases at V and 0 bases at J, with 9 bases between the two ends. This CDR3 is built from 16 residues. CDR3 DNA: TGTGCCAGCAGTGATAAGGGGAGCTCCTATAATTCACCCCTCCACTTT. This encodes CASSDKGSSYNSPLHF.

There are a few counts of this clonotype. For the CDR3, the DNA is TGTGCCAGCAGCTTGAGCCCCGGGACAGGAGACAATGAGCAGTTCTTC. Translation gives CASSLSPGTGDNEQFF. The V and J genes are TRBV9 and TRBJ2-1; 8 bases match TRBD1. The V segment lost 4 bases and the J segment 5 bases; nucleotides outside the gene matches: 11. Germline V gives CDR1 SGDLS, CDR2 YYNGEE. The CDR3 has 16 amino acids.

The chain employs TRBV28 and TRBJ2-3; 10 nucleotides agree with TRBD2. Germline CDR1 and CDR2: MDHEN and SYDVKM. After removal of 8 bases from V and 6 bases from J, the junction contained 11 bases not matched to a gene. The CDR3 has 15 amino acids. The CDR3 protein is CASVSWASGSDTQYF. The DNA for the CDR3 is TGTGCCAGCGTTAGCTGGGCTAGCGGGAGTGATACGCAGTATTTT. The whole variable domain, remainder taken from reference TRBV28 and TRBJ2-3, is DVKVTQSSRYLVKRTGEKVFLECVQDMDHENMFWYRQDPGLGLRLIYFSYDVKMKEKGDIPEGYSVSREKKERFSLILESASTNQTSMYLCASVSWASGSDTQYFGPGTRLTVL.

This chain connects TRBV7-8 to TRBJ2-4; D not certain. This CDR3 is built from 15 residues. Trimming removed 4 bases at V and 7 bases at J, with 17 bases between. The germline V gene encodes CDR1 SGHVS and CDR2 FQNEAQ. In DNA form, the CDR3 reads TGTGCCAGCAGCTCCGCTCTGAGTGTCAGGAACATTCAGTACTTC. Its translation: CASSSALSVRNIQYF.

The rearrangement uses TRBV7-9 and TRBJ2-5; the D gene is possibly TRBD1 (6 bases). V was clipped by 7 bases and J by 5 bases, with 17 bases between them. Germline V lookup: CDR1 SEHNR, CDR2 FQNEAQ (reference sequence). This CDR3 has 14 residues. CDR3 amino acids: CASTKGGSRETQYF. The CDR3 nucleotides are TGTGCCAGCACGAAAGGGGGTTCACGGGAGACCCAGTACTTC.